This record concerns one TCR beta chain sequence. What it recognizes is unknown. The time point: persistent/refractory GD, antithyroid drugs over 5 years with positive TRAb. From PBMCs, RNA was extracted and then used to make the TCR library. American Thyroid Association guidelines were used to diagnose Graves' disease. These data belong to a study of regulatory T cells in long-lasting Graves disease. Building of the TCR beta libraries involved iRepertoire HTBI primers and Arm-PCR of CDR3 regions. Via MiXCR, TCRdb re-called the multiplex PCR reads, giving one row per CDR3 protein. The sample has a few hundred thousand distinct CDR3 sequences, around 22% seen once; the top ten hold around 24%. Whole-study findings and limits: Exclusively peripheral blood, rather than thyroid tissue, was studied.

This TCR was recovered from a female donor with Graves disease. The sample here was peripheral blood mononuclear cells (PBMCs), taken when the disease was refractory, from a patient treated with antithyroid drugs.

The CDR3 DNA reads TGTGCCAGCAGCGTAGATTTAGGGTCCGAGCAGTACTTC. Encoded protein: CASSVDLGSEQYF. This chain joins TRBV9 and TRBJ2-7; D call uncertain. CDR3 length equals 13 residues. With 0 bases removed from V and 6 bases from J, the gap between germline ends came to 10 bases. Germline lookup yields CDR1 SGDLS and CDR2 YYNGEE.